This T cell receptor beta chain derives from a study of blood T cell repertoires in COVID-19. Across the whole study: The United States, Italy and Spain were the sources of the acute and convalescent COVID-19 samples. PBMCs, B-cell-depleted T cells, or T cells provided the cDNA or gDNA that made up the material.

The CDR3 is 17 residues long. V shed 4 bases and J shed 0 bases, with 16 bases lying between them. Germline CDR1 is MGHRA and CDR2 is YSYEKL. In this sample, this clone turned up once. Per the authors' pipeline: Amplification of reference gene primers provided the estimated nucleated cell counts. Only in-frame clones appear in the TCRdb table, and some are missing; sequencing was by immunoSEQ multiplex PCR. From that table come the V and J calls and clone size; the DNA was used to work out D and trimming. The sample records a few hundred thousand clones, just under 90% being singletons. The chain joins TRBV4-1 to TRBJ1-5, with D possibly matching TRBD1 (5 bases). The receptor's source is a woman aged 40 to 55 with acute or convalescent COVID-19. Specimen: peripheral blood. The CDR3 region is CASSPPATGYSNQPQHF. CDR3 in DNA: TGCGCCAGCAGCCCACCTGCCACAGGTTATAGCAATCAGCCCCAGCATTTT.